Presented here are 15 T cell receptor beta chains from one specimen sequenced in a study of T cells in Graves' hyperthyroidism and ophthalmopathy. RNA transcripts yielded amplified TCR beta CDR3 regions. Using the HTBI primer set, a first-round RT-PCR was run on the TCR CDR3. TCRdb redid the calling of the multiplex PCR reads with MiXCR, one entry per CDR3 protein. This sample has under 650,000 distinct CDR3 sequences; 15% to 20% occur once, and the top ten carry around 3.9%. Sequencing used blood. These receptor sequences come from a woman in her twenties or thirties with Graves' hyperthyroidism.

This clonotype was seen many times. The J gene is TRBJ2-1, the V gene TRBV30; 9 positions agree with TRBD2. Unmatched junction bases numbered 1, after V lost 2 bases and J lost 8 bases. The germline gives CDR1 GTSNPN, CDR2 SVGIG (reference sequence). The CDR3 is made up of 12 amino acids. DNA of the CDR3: TGTGCCTGGAGTCTAGCGGGGTATGAGCAGTTCTTC. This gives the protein CAWSLAGYEQFF.

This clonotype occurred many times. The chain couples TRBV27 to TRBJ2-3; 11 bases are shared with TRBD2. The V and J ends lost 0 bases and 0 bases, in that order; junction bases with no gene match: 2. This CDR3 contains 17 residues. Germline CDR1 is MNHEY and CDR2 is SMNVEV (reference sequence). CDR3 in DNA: TGTGCCAGCAGTTTATCAGGACTAGCGGGCAGCACAGATACGCAGTATTTT. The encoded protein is CASSLSGLAGSTDTQYF.

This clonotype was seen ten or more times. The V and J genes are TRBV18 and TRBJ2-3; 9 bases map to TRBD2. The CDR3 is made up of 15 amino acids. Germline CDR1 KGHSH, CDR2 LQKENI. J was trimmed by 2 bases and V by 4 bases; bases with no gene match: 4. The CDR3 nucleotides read TGTGCCAGCTCACTGACTAGCGGAAACACAGATACGCAGTATTTT. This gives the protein CASSLTSGNTDTQYF. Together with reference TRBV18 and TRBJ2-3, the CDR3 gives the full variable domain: NAGVMQNPRHLVRRRGQEARLRCSPMKGHSHVYWYRQLPEEGLKFMVYLQKENIIDESGMPKERFSAEFPKEGPSILRIQQVVRGDSAAYFCASSLTSGNTDTQYFGPGTRLTVL.

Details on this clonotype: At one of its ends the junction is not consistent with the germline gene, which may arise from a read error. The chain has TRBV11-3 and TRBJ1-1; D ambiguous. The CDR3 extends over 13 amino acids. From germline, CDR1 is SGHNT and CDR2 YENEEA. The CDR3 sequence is CVSSPTQTTGAFF. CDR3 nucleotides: TGTGTCAGCAGCCCGACACAAACCACGGGGGCTTTCTTT.

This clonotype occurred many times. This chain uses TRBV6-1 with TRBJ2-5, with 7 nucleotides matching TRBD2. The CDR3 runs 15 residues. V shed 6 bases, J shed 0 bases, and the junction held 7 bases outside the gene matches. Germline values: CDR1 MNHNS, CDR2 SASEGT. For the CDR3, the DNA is TGTGCCAGCAGCTTCAGCGGGGAGTACCAAGAGACCCAGTACTTC. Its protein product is CASSFSGEYQETQYF.

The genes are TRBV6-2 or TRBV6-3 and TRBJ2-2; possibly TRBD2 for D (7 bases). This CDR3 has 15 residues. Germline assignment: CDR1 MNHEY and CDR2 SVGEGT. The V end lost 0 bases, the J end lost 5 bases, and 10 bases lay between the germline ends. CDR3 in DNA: TGTGCCAGCAGTTACTCGAGGGGGGGGACCGGGGAGCTGTTTTTT. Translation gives CASSYSRGGTGELFF.

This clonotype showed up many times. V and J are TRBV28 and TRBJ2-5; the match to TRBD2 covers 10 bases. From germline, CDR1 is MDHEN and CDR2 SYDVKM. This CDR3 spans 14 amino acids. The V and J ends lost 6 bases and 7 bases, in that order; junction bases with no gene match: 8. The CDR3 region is CASRTSGRGGTQYF. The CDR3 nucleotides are TGTGCCAGCAGGACTAGCGGGCGGGGCGGGACCCAGTACTTC.

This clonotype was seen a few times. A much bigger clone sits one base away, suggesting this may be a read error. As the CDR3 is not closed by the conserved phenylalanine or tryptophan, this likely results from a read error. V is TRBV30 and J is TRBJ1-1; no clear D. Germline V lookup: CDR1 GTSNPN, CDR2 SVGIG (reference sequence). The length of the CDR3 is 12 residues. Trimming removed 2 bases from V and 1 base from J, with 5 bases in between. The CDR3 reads CAWSRRNTEAFL. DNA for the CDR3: TGTGCCTGGAGTAGAAGGAACACTGAAGCTTTCCTT.

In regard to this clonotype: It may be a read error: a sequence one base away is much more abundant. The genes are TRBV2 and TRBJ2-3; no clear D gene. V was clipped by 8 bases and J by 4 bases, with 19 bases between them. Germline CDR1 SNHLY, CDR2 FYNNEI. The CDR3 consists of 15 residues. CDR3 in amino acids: CASPPPNFLADTQYF. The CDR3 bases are TGTGCCAGCCCCCCGCCTAATTTTTTGGCAGATACGCAGTATTTT.

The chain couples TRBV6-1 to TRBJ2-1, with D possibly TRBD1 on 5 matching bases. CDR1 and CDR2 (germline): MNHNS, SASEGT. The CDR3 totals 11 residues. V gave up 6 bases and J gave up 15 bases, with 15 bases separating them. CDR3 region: CASRARTSPFF. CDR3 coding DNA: TGTGCCAGCAGGGCCAGGACATCTCCGTTCTTC.

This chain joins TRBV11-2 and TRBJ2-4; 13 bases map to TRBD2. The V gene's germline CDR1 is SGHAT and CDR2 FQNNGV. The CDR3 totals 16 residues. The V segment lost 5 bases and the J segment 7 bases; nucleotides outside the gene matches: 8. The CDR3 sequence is CASSARTSGSMNIQYF. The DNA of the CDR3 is TGTGCCAGCAGCGCGCGGACTAGCGGGAGTATGAACATTCAGTACTTC.

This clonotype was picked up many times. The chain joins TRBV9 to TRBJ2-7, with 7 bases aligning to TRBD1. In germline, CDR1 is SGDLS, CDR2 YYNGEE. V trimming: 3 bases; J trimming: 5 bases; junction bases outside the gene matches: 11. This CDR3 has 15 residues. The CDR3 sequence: CASSASGEGAHEQYF. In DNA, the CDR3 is TGTGCCAGCAGCGCCTCCGGTGAGGGGGCCCACGAGCAGTACTTC.

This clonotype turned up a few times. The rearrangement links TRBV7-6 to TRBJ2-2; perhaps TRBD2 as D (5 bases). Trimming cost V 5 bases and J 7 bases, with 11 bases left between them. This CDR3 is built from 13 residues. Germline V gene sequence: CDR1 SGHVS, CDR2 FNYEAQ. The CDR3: CASSPSRVGELFF. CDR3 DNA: TGTGCCAGCAGCCCGTCGAGGGTCGGGGAGCTGTTTTTT.

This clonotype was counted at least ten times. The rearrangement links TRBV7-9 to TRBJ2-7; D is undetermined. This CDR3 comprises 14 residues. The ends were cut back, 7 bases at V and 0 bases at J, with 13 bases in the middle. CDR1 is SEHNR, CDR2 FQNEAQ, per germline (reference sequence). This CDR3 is CASNKDGSSYEQYF. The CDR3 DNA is TGTGCCAGCAACAAGGACGGATCCTCCTACGAGCAGTACTTC.

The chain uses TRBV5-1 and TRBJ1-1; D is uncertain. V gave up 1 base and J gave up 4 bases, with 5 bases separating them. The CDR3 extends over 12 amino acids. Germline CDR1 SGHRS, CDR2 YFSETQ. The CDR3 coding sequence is TGCGCCAGCAGCTTGCTTACCACTGAAGCTTTCTTT. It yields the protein CASSLLTTEAFF.